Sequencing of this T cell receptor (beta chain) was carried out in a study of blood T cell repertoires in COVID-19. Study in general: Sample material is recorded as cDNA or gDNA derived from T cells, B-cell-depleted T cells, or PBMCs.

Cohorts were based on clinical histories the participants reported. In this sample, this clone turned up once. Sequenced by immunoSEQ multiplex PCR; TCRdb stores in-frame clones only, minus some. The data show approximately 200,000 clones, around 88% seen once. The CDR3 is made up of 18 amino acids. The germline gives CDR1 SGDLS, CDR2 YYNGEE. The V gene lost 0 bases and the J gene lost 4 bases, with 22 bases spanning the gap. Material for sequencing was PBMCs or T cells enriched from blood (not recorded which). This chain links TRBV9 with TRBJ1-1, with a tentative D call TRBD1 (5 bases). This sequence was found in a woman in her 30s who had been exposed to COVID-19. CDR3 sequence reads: CASSVERGANDRPTEAFF. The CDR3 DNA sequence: TGTGCCAGCAGCGTAGAGAGAGGCGCGAATGACAGACCCACTGAAGCTTTCTTT.